This T cell receptor (beta chain) was identified in a study of shared clonotypes between healthy human individuals (dated by TCRdb to 2018 to 2021). At the level of the whole study: The cohort comprised a couple of women and a few men aged 18 to 49 years. Blood TCR repertoires of a handful of healthy adults were deeply sequenced to estimate repertoire size and the extent of clonotype sharing between individuals. Per donor, leukapheresis produced somewhere between about 0.94 and 9.5 billion PBMCs. To increase sequencing depth and limit assay-specific biases, TCR repertoire library preparation and sequencing were carried out by different laboratories using diverse techniques. Per donor, three plates each were used for CD4 naive and CD4 memory, two for CD8 naive, and one for CD8 memory.

There are 16 amino acids in the CDR3, from cysteine to phenylalanine inclusive. The sequence is cut down to CDR3 DNA, 48 bases in frame from base 1. V and J lose 4 bases and 4 bases, and a span of 16 bases separates them. As encoded in the germline V gene, CDR1 is LGHNA while CDR2 is YSLEER. Using the deep immunoSEQ assay, multiplex PCR amplified TCR CDR3 regions from genomic DNA. Extracted genomic DNA from each cell subset was distributed evenly across all wells of several immunoSEQ 96-well plates, and each plate was treated as a replicate. Each replicate PCR for sorted subsets received around 200 ng genomic DNA, equal to roughly 30,000 T cell genomes. The purified libraries were quantified using a Qubit 3.0 fluorometer, sized with a Bioanalyzer 2100, and then quantified again using the KAPA Library Quantification kit. Every immunoSEQ 96-well plate was sequenced on a dedicated single-read 150-cycle Illumina NextSeq 550 flow cell. The paper's data handling went like this. Because the immunoSEQ output held only junctional sequences and lacked quality scores, the filtering could not match the filtering applied to full-length reads. Sequences were annotated with PyIR, a Python wrapper for IgBLAST v1.9, using IMGT germline references to assign V/J genes and CDR3. Reads were removed for weak V/J assignments (E-value above 1e-6), missing CDR3, stop codons, out-of-frame junctions, or ambiguous translated residues. A V3J clonotype was defined by an identical inferred V gene, J gene, and CDR3 amino acid sequence. The percentage overlap between two repertoires was calculated by dividing the number of shared unique clonotypes by the size of the smaller repertoire. Three approaches were used to assess repertoire richness: RTK rarefaction, the Chao1 estimator, and Recon v2.1 estimates of unobserved clonotypes. For all TCRbeta clonotypes obtained by the gDNA method from a handful of donors, generation probabilities were computed with OLGA. The table comes from immuneACCESS by way of TCRdb, which keeps in-frame sequences with V and J called. Part of the clones is missing from these tables; in studies checked, under half for an unresolved V gene and the rest for unknown reasons. The V and J calls and the clone size are those of that table, but D and trimming were determined from the DNA. In all, the sample holds roughly 2,000,000 clones, and around 96% of those were seen once. 1.2% of the sample is in the top ten clones.

CD8 naive samples were obtained by positive selection for CCR7 among CD45RO-negative cells, yielding a CD45RA+CCR7+ population from which TemRA cells were excluded. Healthy HIV-negative adults with no recently reported acute infections or vaccinations were included as donors. Every donor was a Caucasian adult residing in Nashville, Tennessee, USA. Blood was obtained by leukapheresis, after which PBMCs were separated by Ficoll-Histopaque density gradient centrifugation and cryopreserved in liquid nitrogen vapor phase. Analytical flow cytometry was used to check the purity and quantity of every magnetically sorted T cell population. Genomic DNA was isolated from every sorted fraction and measured by UV absorbance on a Nanodrop 2000c. What the authors observed across the whole study: Clonotypes shared by all four sorted-subset donors showed higher generation probabilities than non-shared clonotypes. Naive subsets generally had larger estimated clonotype richness than memory subsets. Because the study included only a small number of donors, the genetic and exposure-history diversity represented was limited. Sampling was restricted to blood, and TCR repertoires in tissue are likely to differ from TCR repertoires in blood. Even with the large sequencing depth, rarefaction of the sorted-subset datasets indicated that sequencing was incomplete. Pairwise subsampling led to the expectation that sequencing depth would affect the degree of clonotype sharing among donors. Sharing across a few donors was observed for around 5% of naive CD4, 3% to 3.5% of naive CD8, 2% to 2.5% of memory CD4, and less than 0.45% of memory CD8 clonotypes.

Regarding this clone: Its antigen remains undetermined. One base away there is no much larger clone; base qualities are not given.

The origin of this receptor is a man younger than 35 in good health. Input material: naive CD8+ T cells sorted from blood. This sample's cell subset or site label indicates: CD45RA+CCR7+. Recombination connected TRBV4-3 to TRBJ2-2; the D gene is possibly TRBD1, with 6 bases matching. CDR3 protein: CASSPTGTLGTGELFF. The sequenced DNA: TGCGCCAGCAGCCCAACCGGGACATTAGGCACCGGGGAGCTGTTTTTT.